This T cell receptor beta chain originates from a study of neurological immune-mediated disorders. Findings of the study overall: Private repertoires in all groups were suggested, as expanded clones shared no CDR3 amino acid sequences across subjects.

5'RACE employing 10-nucleotide random UMIs yielded the cDNA. MiXCR, applied by TCRdb to the 5' RACE reads, yields one record per CDR3 protein. The table includes roughly 39,000 distinct CDR3 sequences, about 4.4% detected once. The healthy controls volunteered at a blood bank in Maryland, USA. This clonotype was counted at least ten times. Its antigen is undetermined. The ends were cut back, 3 bases at V and 5 bases at J, with 20 bases in the middle. The CDR3 spans 17 residues. CDR1 SGHRS and CDR2 YFSETQ come from the germline V gene. The sequence came from a man aged 18-30 years in good health. The V call is TRBV5-1, the J call TRBJ1-4, with D possibly TRBD1 on 5 matching bases. The source material was CD4+ T cells from blood. The CDR3 nucleotides read TGCGCCAGCAGCTGGTTGGAAGGGGCGCCCCGGAATGAAAAACTGTTTTTT. Its protein product is CASSWLEGAPRNEKLFF.